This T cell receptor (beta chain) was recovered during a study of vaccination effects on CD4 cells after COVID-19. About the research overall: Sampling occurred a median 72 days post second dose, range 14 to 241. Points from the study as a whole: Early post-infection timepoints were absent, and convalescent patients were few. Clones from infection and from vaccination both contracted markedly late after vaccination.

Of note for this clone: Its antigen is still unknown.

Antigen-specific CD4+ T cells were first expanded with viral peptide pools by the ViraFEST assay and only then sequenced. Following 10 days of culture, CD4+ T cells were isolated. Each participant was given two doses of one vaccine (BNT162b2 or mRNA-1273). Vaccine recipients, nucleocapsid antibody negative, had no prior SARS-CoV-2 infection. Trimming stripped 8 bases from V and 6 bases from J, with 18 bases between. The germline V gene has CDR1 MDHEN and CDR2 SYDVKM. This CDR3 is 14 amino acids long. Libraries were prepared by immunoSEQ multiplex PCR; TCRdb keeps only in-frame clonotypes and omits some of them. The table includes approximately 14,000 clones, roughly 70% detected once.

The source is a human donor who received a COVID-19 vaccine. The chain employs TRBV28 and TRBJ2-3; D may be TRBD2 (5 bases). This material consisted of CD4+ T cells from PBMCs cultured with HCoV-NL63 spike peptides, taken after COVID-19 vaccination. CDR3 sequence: CASGERPKGDTQYF. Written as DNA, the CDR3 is TGTGCCAGCGGGGAGCGGCCCAAGGGTGATACGCAGTATTTT. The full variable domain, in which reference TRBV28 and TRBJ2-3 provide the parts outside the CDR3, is DVKVTQSSRYLVKRTGEKVFLECVQDMDHENMFWYRQDPGLGLRLIYFSYDVKMKEKGDIPEGYSVSREKKERFSLILESASTNQTSMYLCASGERPKGDTQYFGPGTRLTVL.